Listed here are 32 T cell receptor beta chains from one sample, sequenced in a study of blood T cell repertoires in COVID-19. Profiling relied on immunoSEQ multiplex PCR, and the TCRdb table lists in-frame clones only, not all of them. The data hold about 74,000 clones, with just over 85% observed a single time. Sequencing used peripheral blood. The receptors here all came from a woman over 75 with active or convalescent COVID-19.

The rearrangement joins TRBV4-2 to TRBJ2-4; possible D gene TRBD1, 5 bases. The CDR3 is made up of 16 amino acids. Deletions cut 0 bases from V and 5 bases from J, with 14 bases between. Germline assignment: CDR1 LGHNA and CDR2 YNFKEQ. The CDR3 coding sequence is TGTGCCAGCAGCCAAGATAAGGGGTTGGCGGAAAACATTCAGTACTTC. This encodes CASSQDKGLAENIQYF.

This chain connects TRBV4-1 to TRBJ1-6; 7 bases are a match to TRBD1. The germline V gene has CDR1 MGHRA and CDR2 YSYEKL. The CDR3 is made up of 19 amino acids. V was pared by 5 bases and J by 0 bases, with 13 bases of the junction left unmatched. The CDR3 here is CASSGDRVSTSSYNSPLHF. In DNA form, the CDR3 reads TGCGCCAGCAGCGGCGACAGGGTTTCAACGAGCTCCTATAATTCACCCCTCCACTTT.

V gene TRBV11-3 combines with J gene TRBJ1-1; TRBD1 agrees at 9 bases. Germline values: CDR1 SGHNT, CDR2 YENEEA. This CDR3 spans 18 amino acids. V shed 5 bases, J shed 3 bases, and the junction held 16 bases outside the gene matches. The DNA of the CDR3 is TGTGCCAGCAGCCGACAGGGGGTCCCCAGGGGCGTGGACACTGAAGCTTTCTTT. Translation gives CASSRQGVPRGVDTEAFF.

V gene TRBV6-1 combines with J gene TRBJ1-5; D call uncertain. Deletions cut 2 bases from V and 4 bases from J, with 3 bases between. The CDR3 covers 12 residues. Germline lookup yields CDR1 MNHNS and CDR2 SASEGT. CDR3 coding DNA: TGTGCCAGCAGTGAATCAAATCAGCCCCAGCATTTT. Its translation is CASSESNQPQHF.

A note on this clone: It is unclear where the CDR3 begins or ends on the DNA, so no DNA is shown, and the CDR3 is as TCRdb lists it. The V call is TRBV6-1, the J call TRBJ1-1; TRBD1, the table's D call, lacks a check against the DNA. Germline V CDR1 and CDR2: MNHNS, SASEGT. The CDR3 is 14 residues long, counting both termini. CDR3 loop: CASSEAKVAQGSFF.

The V and J genes are TRBV5-1 and TRBJ1-1; tentatively, D is TRBD1 (6 bases). The germline V gene has CDR1 SGHRS and CDR2 YFSETQ. The CDR3 covers 15 residues. Trimming stripped 0 bases from V and 1 base from J, with 10 bases between. CDR3 residues: CASSLANRENTEAFF. Written as DNA, the CDR3 is TGCGCCAGCAGCTTGGCCAACAGGGAGAACACTGAAGCTTTCTTT.

V is TRBV7-2 and J is TRBJ2-5; a weak D match, TRBD2 (6 bases). In germline, CDR1 is SGHTA, CDR2 FQGNSA. V shed 6 bases and J shed 0 bases, with 14 bases lying between them. This CDR3 comprises 15 residues. The CDR3 reads CASRASVQYQETQYF. For the CDR3, the DNA is TGTGCCAGCAGGGCTAGCGTACAGTACCAAGAGACCCAGTACTTC.

The chain links TRBV11-3 to TRBJ2-7; the match to TRBD1 covers 7 bases. This CDR3 comprises 14 residues. The junction had 3 bases not matched to a gene; V was cut back by 3 bases and J by 1 base. The V gene's germline CDR1 is SGHNT and CDR2 YENEEA. This CDR3 reads CASSFGQASYEQYF. The CDR3 nucleotides are TGTGCCAGCAGCTTCGGACAGGCTTCCTACGAGCAGTACTTC.

The gene calls are TRBV5-4 and TRBJ2-7, with D possibly TRBD1 on 6 matching bases. CDR3 length: 14 amino acids. V was clipped by 3 bases and J by 4 bases, with 14 bases between them. The germline CDR1 and CDR2 sequences are SGHNT and YYREEE (reference sequence). CDR3 bases: TGTGCCAGCAGCTCCTCCTTAAGGGGGTACGAGCAGTACTTC. It is translated as CASSSSLRGYEQYF.

V is TRBV6-2 or TRBV6-3 and J is TRBJ2-1; 10 bases agree with TRBD2. There are 15 residues in the CDR3. From germline, CDR1 is MNHEY and CDR2 SVGEGT. The trim removed 5 bases at V and 6 bases at J, leaving 7 bases unmatched. The CDR3 here is CASSRLAGVGNEQFF. DNA of the CDR3: TGTGCCAGCAGTCGTCTAGCGGGAGTTGGCAATGAGCAGTTCTTC.

The chain combines TRBV4-1 with TRBJ2-7; tentative D call: TRBD2 (9 bases). Trimming stripped 2 bases from V and 8 bases from J, with 19 bases between. Germline CDR1 reads MGHRA; CDR2 reads YSYEKL. The CDR3 runs 15 residues. The CDR3 DNA sequence: TGCGCCAGCAGCCAAAGCGGGGGGACAGGTCATCAGCAGTACTTC. Protein sequence: CASSQSGGTGHQQYF.

V gene TRBV9 combines with J gene TRBJ2-3; 7 bases fit TRBD1. CDR1 is SGDLS and CDR2 is YYNGEE in the germline V gene. After removal of 3 bases from V and 0 bases from J, the junction contained 10 bases not matched to a gene. The CDR3 runs 17 residues. CDR3 nucleotide sequence: TGTGCCAGCAGCGCTCAAACAGGGGTCCCTAGCACAGATACGCAGTATTTT. Its translation: CASSAQTGVPSTDTQYF.

This sequence joins TRBV21-1 and TRBJ1-5. TRBV21-1 is annotated as a pseudogene. The length of the CDR3 is 18 residues. The CDR3 spells CASSKAGSGDFANQPQHF. In nucleotides, the CDR3 is TGTGCCAGCAGCAAAGCGGGATCGGGGGATTTCGCCAATCAGCCCCAGCATTTT.

This chain joins TRBV3-1 (or the pseudogene TRBV3-2) and TRBJ1-3; maybe TRBD1 (5 bases). The CDR3 is 15 residues long. The germline V gene has CDR1 LGHDT and CDR2 YNNKEL (reference sequence). Deletions cut 4 bases from V and 4 bases from J, with 14 bases between. Here the CDR3 reads CASSPPGLRGNTIYF. CDR3 nucleotides: TGTGCCAGCAGCCCCCCGGGACTTCGCGGAAACACCATATATTTT.

The rearrangement links TRBV5-4 to TRBJ1-1; tentatively, D is TRBD1 (6 bases). Germline CDR1 SGHNT, CDR2 YYREEE (reference sequence). This CDR3 spans 14 amino acids. Trimming took 7 bases from V and 4 from J, leaving 17 bases between them. The CDR3 sequence: CASHREGGTTEAFF. CDR3 in DNA: TGTGCCAGCCACAGGGAAGGAGGAACCACTGAAGCTTTCTTT. Using reference TRBV5-4 and TRBJ1-1 for the parts outside the CDR3, the full variable domain is ETGVTQSPTHLIKTRGQQVTLRCSSQSGHNTVSWYQQALGQGPQFIFQYYREEENGRGNFPPRFSGLQFPNYSSELNVNALELDDSALYLCASHREGGTTEAFFGQGTRLTVV.

CDR3 DNA: TGTGCCAGCAGCTTGTGGGACAGGGGGTCAAGCTCCTACAATGAGCAGTTCTTC. Translation gives CASSLWDRGSSSYNEQFF. V usage is TRBV5-5 and J usage is TRBJ2-1; 11 bases map to TRBD1. CDR3 length: 18 amino acids. The germline V gene has CDR1 SGHKS and CDR2 YYEKEE (reference sequence). V was clipped by 1 base and J by 0 bases; unmatched bases: 6.

This clone was observed a handful of times. This sequence joins TRBV11-1 and TRBJ2-2; possibly TRBD1 for D (5 bases). CDR1 and CDR2 from the germline V gene are SGHAT and FQDESV (reference sequence). The CDR3 has 15 amino acids. V gave up 5 bases and J gave up 3 bases, with 13 bases separating them. The CDR3 loop is CASSPRQHHTGELFF. The CDR3 DNA sequence: TGTGCCAGCAGCCCCCGACAGCATCACACCGGGGAGCTGTTTTTT.

This clone occurred a few times. This specimen includes other DNA sequences encoding the same CDR3. The V gene is TRBV5-6, the J gene TRBJ2-7, with TRBD2 matching over 8 bases. This CDR3 comprises 16 residues. J was trimmed by 2 bases and V by 7 bases; bases with no gene match: 14. Germline V gives CDR1 SGHDT, CDR2 YYEEEE. CDR3 coding DNA: TGTGCCAGCGGGCTAGGTGGCGGGGGGTTCACCTACGAGCAGTACTTC. Protein sequence: CASGLGGGGFTYEQYF. The variable domain in full, completed from reference TRBV5-6 and TRBJ2-7, reads DAGVTQSPTHLIKTRGQQVTLRCSPKSGHDTVSWYQQALGQGPQFIFQYYEEEERQRGNFPDRFSGHQFPNYSSELNVNALLLGDSALYLCASGLGGGGFTYEQYFGPGTRLTVT.

This clone was picked up one time. The chain recombines TRBV6-5 with TRBJ1-1, with D possibly TRBD1 on 6 matching bases. The CDR3 consists of 15 residues. Trimming took off 5 bases at V and 5 bases at J, with 18 bases between the two ends. Germline CDR1 and CDR2: MNHEY and SVGAGI. The CDR3 sequence is CASSPNGGERTEAFF. The DNA for the CDR3 is TGTGCCAGCAGTCCCAATGGGGGCGAACGGACTGAAGCTTTCTTT.

V is TRBV4-2 and J is TRBJ1-2; no firm D call. Germline CDR1 and CDR2: LGHNA and YNFKEQ. V gave up 4 bases and J gave up 2 bases, with 17 bases separating them. This CDR3 region has 16 residues. This CDR3 reads CASSRPGSLGNYGYTF. The CDR3 DNA sequence: TGTGCCAGCAGCCGACCCGGATCCCTCGGGAACTATGGCTACACCTTC.

J is TRBJ1-2 and V is TRBV6-4; a possible D gene is TRBD1 (6 bases). The CDR3 consists of 19 residues. The V and J ends lost 6 bases and 0 bases respectively, with 26 bases between them. Germline V lookup: CDR1 MRHNA, CDR2 SNTAGT. DNA of the CDR3: TGTGCCAGCAGAACCCCTCCCCGGTTTAATCCAGGGGCTAACTATGGCTACACCTTC. This sequence encodes CASRTPPRFNPGANYGYTF.

This chain connects TRBV7-6 to TRBJ1-2, with D maybe TRBD1 (5 bases). The CDR3 has 15 amino acids. V was pared by 5 bases and J by 3 bases, with 16 bases between. Germline V gene sequence: CDR1 SGHVS, CDR2 FNYEAQ. CDR3 sequence reads: CASSPRGEGDYGYTF. Written as DNA, the CDR3 is TGTGCCAGCAGCCCCCGCGGGGAAGGGGACTATGGCTACACCTTC. Supplemented by reference TRBV7-6 and TRBJ1-2, the full variable domain reads GAGVSQSPRYKVTKRGQDVALRCDPISGHVSLYWYRQALGQGPEFLTYFNYEAQQDKSGLPNDRFSAERPEGSISTLTIQRTEQRDSAMYRCASSPRGEGDYGYTFGSGTRLTVV.

The chain carries TRBV29-1 and TRBJ2-3, with D possibly TRBD1 on 5 matching bases. The CDR3 is 15 amino acids. V lost 3 bases and J lost 2, with 15 bases in between. Germline V gene data show CDR1 as SQVTM and CDR2 as ANQGSEA. CDR3 protein: CSVDSPGRDTDTQYF. The CDR3 DNA sequence: TGCAGCGTTGACTCCCCTGGCAGGGACACAGATACGCAGTATTTT.

The chain links TRBV4-2 to TRBJ2-3, with 10 bases aligning to TRBD2. The CDR3 length is 16 residues. The ends lost 3 bases at V and 7 bases at J; junction bases unmatched: 10. The V gene's germline CDR1 is LGHNA and CDR2 YNFKEQ. The CDR3 nucleotides read TGTGCCAGCAGCCAGACCGGCCTAGCGGGAGTGAATACGCAGTATTTT. Translating gives CASSQTGLAGVNTQYF.

The rearrangement links TRBV6-2 or TRBV6-3 to TRBJ1-4; D is undetermined. This CDR3 has 15 amino acids. CDR1 is MNHEY and CDR2 is SVGEGT in the germline V gene. Trimming left V 5 bases short and J 0 bases short, with 10 bases between. The CDR3 nucleotides read TGTGCCAGCAGTCCCTCGGGTCCAACTAATGAAAAACTGTTTTTT. Protein product: CASSPSGPTNEKLFF.

The chain couples TRBV7-3 to TRBJ2-1, with a possible D match to TRBD2 (5 bases). This CDR3 comprises 14 residues. Between the trimmed V and J ends, which lost 5 bases and 2 bases, there was a span of 10 bases. In germline, CDR1 is SGHTA, CDR2 FQGTGA. The CDR3 sequence is CASSPSGTYNEQFF. The CDR3, as DNA: TGTGCCAGCAGCCCGTCCGGGACCTACAATGAGCAGTTCTTC.

This clone was counted many times. The chain uses TRBV19 and TRBJ1-5, with 7 bases that match TRBD1. Looked up from germline, CDR1 is LNHDA and CDR2 is SQIVND (reference sequence). The V segment lost 5 bases and the J segment 1 base; nucleotides outside the gene matches: 11. This CDR3 has 17 amino acids. CDR3 amino acids: CASSPMTGLGSNQPQHF. The CDR3 region has the DNA TGTGCCAGTAGTCCCATGACAGGGTTGGGGAGCAATCAGCCCCAGCATTTT.

This sequence joins TRBV3-1 (or the pseudogene TRBV3-2) and TRBJ2-3, with 8 bases identical to TRBD2. J was trimmed by 10 bases and V by 4 bases; bases with no gene match: 16. Germline V gene data show CDR1 as LGHDT and CDR2 as YNNKEL (reference sequence). The CDR3 is made up of 16 amino acids. CDR3 sequence: CASSPKALSGTRPQYF. Written as DNA, the CDR3 is TGTGCCAGCAGCCCCAAGGCCCTCTCCGGGACTAGACCGCAGTATTTT.

The gene calls are TRBV24-1 and TRBJ1-5, with D perhaps matching TRBD1 (6 bases). The V end lost 10 bases, the J end lost 1 base, and 16 bases lay between the germline ends. There are 15 residues in the CDR3. From germline, CDR1 is KGHDR and CDR2 SFDVKD. The CDR3 nucleotides read TGTGCCACTGGGGGCGGTGTTCGGAGCAATCAGCCCCAGCATTTT. Protein: CATGGGVRSNQPQHF.

The V and J genes are TRBV9 and TRBJ2-5; the match to TRBD2 covers 8 bases. From germline, CDR1 is SGDLS and CDR2 YYNGEE. V trimming: 3 bases; J trimming: 2 bases; junction bases outside the gene matches: 3. The CDR3 length is 14 residues. The CDR3 loop reads CASSGSSGQETQYF. The CDR3 region has the DNA TGTGCCAGCAGCGGGTCTAGCGGGCAAGAGACCCAGTACTTC.

The chain employs TRBV10-3 and TRBJ1-3, with D perhaps matching TRBD1 (6 bases). This CDR3 region has 15 residues. Per the germline V gene, CDR1 is ENHRY and CDR2 is SYGVKD. V was trimmed by 0 bases and J by 0 bases, leaving 6 bases between them. The CDR3 DNA is TGTGCCATCAGTGAGTCGACAGGCTCTGGAAACACCATATATTTT. Its translation: CAISESTGSGNTIYF.

The genes are TRBV3-1 (or the pseudogene TRBV3-2) and TRBJ1-1; TRBD1 aligns across 7 bases. This CDR3 has 15 amino acids. Germline V gene data show CDR1 as LGHDT and CDR2 as YNNKEL (reference sequence). With 0 bases clipped from V and 0 bases from J, the junction kept 1 base outside the gene matches. DNA of the CDR3: TGTGCCAGCAGCCAAGAGGGACAGTTGAACACTGAAGCTTTCTTT. It codes for CASSQEGQLNTEAFF.